This T cell receptor beta chain appears in the sequencing data of a study of T-cell memory formation after mild COVID-19. Looking at the study overall: Largely donor-specific TCR clusters were found.

Notes on this clonotype: The antigen is undetermined.

Whole-study results and caveats: Some clones that responded were present in memory (sampled pre-infection), which suggests cross-reactive memory joined. CD4/CD8 balance held among clones contracting day 15 to 85, and later expanders leaned CD4+.

V was cut by 1 base and J by 2 bases, with 11 bases left in between. Germline CDR1 DFQATT, CDR2 SNEGSKA (reference sequence). The CDR3 runs 14 residues. A 5'RACE reaction primed in the constant segment made cDNA libraries of TCR alpha and TCR beta, and these carried sample barcodes and UMIs. TCRdb itself ran the 5' RACE reads through MiXCR, one entry per CDR3 protein. The data contain around 200,000 distinct CDR3 sequences, 8% to 11% of them singletons. The source material was PBMCs or a T cell subset sorted from them (not recorded which). This TCR came from a man between 18 and 35 years old who had mild COVID-19 (a few samples of this study predate the infection). Cell type and time point are not known. This chain joins TRBV20-1 and TRBJ1-1; D is ambiguous. This CDR3 is CSARAPHQNTEAFF. The CDR3 nucleotides are TGCAGTGCTAGAGCCCCCCACCAAAACACTGAAGCTTTCTTT.